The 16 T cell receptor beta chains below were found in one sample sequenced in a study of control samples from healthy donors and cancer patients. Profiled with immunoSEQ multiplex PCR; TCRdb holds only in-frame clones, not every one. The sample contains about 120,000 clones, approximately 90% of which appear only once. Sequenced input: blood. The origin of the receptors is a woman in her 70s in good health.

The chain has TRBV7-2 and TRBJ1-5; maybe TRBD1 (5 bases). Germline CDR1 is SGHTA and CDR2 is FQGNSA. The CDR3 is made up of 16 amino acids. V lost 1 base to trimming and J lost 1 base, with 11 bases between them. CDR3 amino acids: CASSLVGGTSNQPQHF. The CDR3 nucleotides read TGTGCCAGCAGCTTAGTGGGGGGGACGAGCAATCAGCCCCAGCATTTT. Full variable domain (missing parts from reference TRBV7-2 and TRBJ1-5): GAGVSQSPSNKVTEKGKDVELRCDPISGHTALYWYRQSLGQGLEFLIYFQGNSAPDKSGLPSDRFSAERTGGSVSTLTIQRTQQEDSAVYLCASSLVGGTSNQPQHFGDGTRLSIL.

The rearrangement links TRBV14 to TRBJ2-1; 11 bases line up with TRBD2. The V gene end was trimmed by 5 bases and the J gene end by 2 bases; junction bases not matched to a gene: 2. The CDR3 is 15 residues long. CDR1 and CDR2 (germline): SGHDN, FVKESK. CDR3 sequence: CASSNSGGAYNEQFF. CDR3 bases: TGTGCCAGCAGCAATAGCGGGGGGGCCTACAATGAGCAGTTCTTC.

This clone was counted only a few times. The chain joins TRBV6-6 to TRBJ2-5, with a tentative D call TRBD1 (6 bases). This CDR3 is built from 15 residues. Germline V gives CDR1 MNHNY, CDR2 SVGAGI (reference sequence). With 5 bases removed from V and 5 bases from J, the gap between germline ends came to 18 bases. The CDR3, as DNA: TGTGCCAGCAGTCCCGGGACAAGGGTGTTGGAGACCCAGTACTTC. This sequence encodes CASSPGTRVLETQYF.

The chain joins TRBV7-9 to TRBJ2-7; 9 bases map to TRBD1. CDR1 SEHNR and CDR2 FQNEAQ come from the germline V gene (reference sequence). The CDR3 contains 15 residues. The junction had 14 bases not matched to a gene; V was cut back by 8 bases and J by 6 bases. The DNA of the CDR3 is TGTGCCAGCGCAATGCCCGGGACAGGGTGGGGCGAGCAGTACTTC. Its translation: CASAMPGTGWGEQYF. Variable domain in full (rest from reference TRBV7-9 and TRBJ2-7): DTGVSQNPRHKITKRGQNVTFRCDPISEHNRLYWYRQTLGQGPEFLTYFQNEAQLEKSRLLSDRFSAERPKGSFSTLEIQRTEQGDSAMYLCASAMPGTGWGEQYFGPGTRLTVT.

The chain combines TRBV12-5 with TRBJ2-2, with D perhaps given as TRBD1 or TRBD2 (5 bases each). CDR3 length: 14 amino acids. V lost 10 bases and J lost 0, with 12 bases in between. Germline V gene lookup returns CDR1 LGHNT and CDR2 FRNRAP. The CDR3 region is CAIPRDPNTGELFF. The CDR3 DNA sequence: TGTGCTATCCCTCGGGACCCGAACACCGGGGAGCTGTTTTTT.

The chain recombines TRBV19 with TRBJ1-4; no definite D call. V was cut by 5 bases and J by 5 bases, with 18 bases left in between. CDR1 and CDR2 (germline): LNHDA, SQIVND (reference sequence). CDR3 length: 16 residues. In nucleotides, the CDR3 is TGTGCCAGTAGTTCTCAATCGGGAGGCGAGAATGAAAAACTGTTTTTT. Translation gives CASSSQSGGENEKLFF.

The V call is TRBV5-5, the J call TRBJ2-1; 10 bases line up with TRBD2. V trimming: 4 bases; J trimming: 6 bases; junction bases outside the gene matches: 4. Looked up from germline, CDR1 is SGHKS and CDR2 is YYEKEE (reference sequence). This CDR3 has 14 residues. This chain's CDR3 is CASSPGTSVNEQFF. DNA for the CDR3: TGTGCCAGCAGCCCCGGGACTAGCGTCAATGAGCAGTTCTTC.

This chain's CDR3 is CASSSGGARTEAFF. CDR3 in DNA: TGTGCCAGCAGCTCAGGGGGGGCGCGGACTGAAGCTTTCTTT. This rearrangement joins TRBV9 to TRBJ1-1; 7 bases align to TRBD1. There are 14 residues in the CDR3. Germline CDR1 reads SGDLS; CDR2 reads YYNGEE. Trimming removed 4 bases from V and 5 bases from J; junction bases left unmatched: 8.

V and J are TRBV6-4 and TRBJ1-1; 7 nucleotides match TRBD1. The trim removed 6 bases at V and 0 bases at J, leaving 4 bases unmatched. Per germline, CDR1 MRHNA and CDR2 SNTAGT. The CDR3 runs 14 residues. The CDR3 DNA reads TGTGCCAGCAGACGGGACAGCCTGAACACTGAAGCTTTCTTT. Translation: CASRRDSLNTEAFF.

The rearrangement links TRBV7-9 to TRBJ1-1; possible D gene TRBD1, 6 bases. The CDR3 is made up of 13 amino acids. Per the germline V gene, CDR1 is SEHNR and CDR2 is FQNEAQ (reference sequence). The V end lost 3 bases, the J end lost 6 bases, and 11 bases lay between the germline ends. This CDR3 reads CASSFEGVAEAFF. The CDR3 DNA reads TGTGCCAGCAGCTTCGAGGGGGTGGCTGAAGCTTTCTTT.

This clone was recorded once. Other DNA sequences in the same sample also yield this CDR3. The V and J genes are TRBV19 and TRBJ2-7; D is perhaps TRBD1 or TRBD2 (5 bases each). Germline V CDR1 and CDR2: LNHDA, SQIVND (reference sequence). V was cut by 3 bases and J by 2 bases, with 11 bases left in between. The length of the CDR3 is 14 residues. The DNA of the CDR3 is TGTGCCAGTAGTATCGGGGACGGACCCTACGAGCAGTACTTC. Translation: CASSIGDGPYEQYF.

Here the CDR3 reads CASSYGQPNTGELFF. DNA for the CDR3: TGCGCCAGCAGCTACGGGCAGCCGAACACCGGGGAGCTGTTTTTT. This chain connects TRBV5-1 to TRBJ2-2; no reliable D call. Germline CDR1 is SGHRS and CDR2 is YFSETQ. The CDR3 has 15 amino acids. The V and J ends lost 3 bases and 0 bases respectively, with 9 bases between them.

Here the CDR3 reads CASSYPFPYEQYF. The DNA for the CDR3 is TGTGCCAGCAGCTACCCCTTTCCCTACGAGCAGTACTTC. The V and J genes are TRBV5-6 and TRBJ2-7; D is unresolved. The V gene's germline CDR1 is SGHDT and CDR2 YYEEEE. V dropped 3 bases and J dropped 2 bases, with 9 bases sitting between them. The CDR3 extends over 13 amino acids.

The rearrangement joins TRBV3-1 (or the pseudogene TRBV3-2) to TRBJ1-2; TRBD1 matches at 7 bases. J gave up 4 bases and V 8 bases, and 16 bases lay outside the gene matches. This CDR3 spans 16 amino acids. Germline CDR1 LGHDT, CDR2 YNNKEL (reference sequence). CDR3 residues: CASVPSLGTVLYGYTF. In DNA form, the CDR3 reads TGTGCCAGCGTCCCAAGTCTGGGGACAGTTCTCTATGGCTACACCTTC.

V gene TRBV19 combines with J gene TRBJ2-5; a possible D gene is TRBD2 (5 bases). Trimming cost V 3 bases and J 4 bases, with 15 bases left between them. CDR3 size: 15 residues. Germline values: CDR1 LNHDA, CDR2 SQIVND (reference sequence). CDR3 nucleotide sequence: TGTGCCAGTAGTATTGGGCTAGCAGGTACAGAGACCCAGTACTTC. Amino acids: CASSIGLAGTETQYF.

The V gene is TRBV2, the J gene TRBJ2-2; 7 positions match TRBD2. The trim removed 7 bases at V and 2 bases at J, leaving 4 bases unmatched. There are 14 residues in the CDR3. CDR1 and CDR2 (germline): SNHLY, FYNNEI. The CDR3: CASKKRENTGELFF. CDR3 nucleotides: TGTGCCAGCAAAAAGCGGGAAAACACCGGGGAGCTGTTTTTT. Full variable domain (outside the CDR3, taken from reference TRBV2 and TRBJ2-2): EPEVTQTPSHQVTQMGQEVILRCVPISNHLYFYWYRQILGQKVEFLVSFYNNEISEKSEIFDDQFSVERPDGSNFTLKIRSTKLEDSAMYFCASKKRENTGELFFGEGSRLTVL.